The 2 T cell receptor beta chains below were found in one sample sequenced in a study of blood T cell repertoires in COVID-19. Some clones are missing from TCRdb's copy, which holds only in-frame ones; the method was immunoSEQ multiplex PCR. The sample lists roughly 260,000 clones, roughly 90% occurring once. The specimen was peripheral blood. These receptors were obtained from a man between 60 and 70 years old who had recovered from COVID-19.

The rearrangement joins TRBV7-3 to TRBJ1-1; D call uncertain. Per germline, CDR1 SGHTA and CDR2 FQGTGA. Trimming took 1 base from V and 1 from J, leaving 16 bases between them. This CDR3 is built from 17 residues. The CDR3 protein is CASSLNPLRGENTEAFF. For the CDR3, the DNA is TGTGCCAGCAGCTTAAATCCTCTTCGGGGAGAGAACACTGAAGCTTTCTTT. The full variable domain, completed using reference TRBV7-3 and TRBJ1-1, is GAGVSQTPSNKVTEKGKYVELRCDPISGHTALYWYRQSLGQGPEFLIYFQGTGAADDSGLPNDRFFAVRPEGSVSTLKIQRTERGDSAVYLCASSLNPLRGENTEAFFGQGTRLTVV.

The genes are TRBV30 and TRBJ2-3, with D unresolved. Trimming pared 4 bases from V and 0 bases from J, leaving 5 bases between. The CDR3 consists of 12 residues. The germline V gene encodes CDR1 GTSNPN and CDR2 SVGIG (reference sequence). The CDR3 nucleotides read TGTGCCTGGACCAGAAGCACAGATACGCAGTATTTT. Translated: CAWTRSTDTQYF.